The TCR beta chain described here comes from a study of identifying expanded T cells in peripheral blood. Collection occurred without any documented infections or immune events in donors. The table came from immunoSEQ multiplex PCR; TCRdb's copy has only in-frame clones and leaves some out. The table includes more than 85,000 clones, around 89% detected once. The CDR3 is 18 residues long. The V gene's germline CDR1 is LNHNV and CDR2 YYDKDF (reference sequence). V dropped 6 bases and J dropped 5; count of bases not matched to a gene: 15. The chain links TRBV15 to TRBJ2-5; 13 positions agree with TRBD2. Input material: blood. The sequence was collected from a person aged 18-70 years in good health. The CDR3 bases are TGTGCCACCAGTCGGCAGGGGTACCGACTAGCGGGAGGTGAGACCCAGTACTTC. Protein sequence: CATSRQGYRLAGGETQYF.